This TCR beta chain is drawn from a study of shared clonotypes between healthy human individuals. Study context: A donor's plate count was three for CD4 naive and three for CD4 memory; CD8 naive had two and CD8 memory one. General observations from the study: The represented genetic and exposure-history diversity was limited by the small number of donors. Shared clonotypes across all four donors exceeded non-shared ones in generation probability.

With respect to this clone: What it binds is unknown.

The CDR3 is made up of 16 amino acids. From germline, CDR1 is LNHDA and CDR2 SQIVND (reference sequence). J gave up 4 bases and V 6 bases, and 14 bases lay outside the gene matches. Generated by immunoSEQ multiplex PCR, the TCRdb table keeps only in-frame clones and is missing some. This table holds nearly 1 million clones, 70% to 85% found once. The sequenced sample was memory CD4+ T cells sorted from blood. Subset noted: CD45RA-negative fraction. The TCR comes from a man in his late teens or twenties in good health. The chain combines TRBV19 with TRBJ2-5, with 7 bases matching TRBD1. CDR3 in DNA: TGTGCCAGTAGCACTCCGGGACAGACCTCACGAGAGACCCAGTACTTC. Its translation is CASSTPGQTSRETQYF. Using reference TRBV19 and TRBJ2-5 for the parts outside the CDR3, the full variable domain is DGGITQSPKYLFRKEGQNVTLSCEQNLNHDAMYWYRQDPGQGLRLIYYSQIVNDFQKGDIAEGYSVSREKKESFPLTVTSAQKNPTAFYLCASSTPGQTSRETQYFGPGTRLLVL.